These 8 T cell receptor beta chains were all obtained from the same sample, sequenced in a study of OX40 agonist ivuxolimab in advanced cancers. The protocol was immunoSEQ multiplex PCR, while the TCRdb copy is restricted to in-frame clones and leaves out a portion. The top ten hold 17% of the sample, which has approximately 70,000 clones, 85% seen once. The sample here was CD4+ or CD8+ T cells sorted from blood, taken in a trial of the OX40 agonist ivuxolimab. These TCRs come from an adult with an advanced solid tumor such as melanoma, head and neck, liver or kidney cancer.

The chain carries TRBV7-9 and TRBJ2-7; the D gene could be TRBD1 or TRBD2 (5 bases each). Germline V gives CDR1 SEHNR, CDR2 FQNEAQ (reference sequence). Trimming pared 7 bases from V and 2 bases from J, leaving 24 bases between. The CDR3 has 17 residues. The CDR3 protein is CASTGTSARTSAYEQYF. In DNA form, the CDR3 reads TGTGCCAGCACCGGGACGTCCGCTAGGACATCCGCCTACGAGCAGTACTTC. Full variable domain (missing parts from reference TRBV7-9 and TRBJ2-7): DTGVSQNPRHKITKRGQNVTFRCDPISEHNRLYWYRQTLGQGPEFLTYFQNEAQLEKSRLLSDRFSAERPKGSFSTLEIQRTEQGDSAMYLCASTGTSARTSAYEQYFGPGTRLTVT.

This chain links TRBV10-3 with TRBJ2-3, with a weak D call TRBD2 (6 bases). CDR3 length: 15 amino acids. Trimming left V 3 bases short and J 0 bases short, with 10 bases between. CDR1 and CDR2 from the germline V gene are ENHRY and SYGVKD. CDR3 residues: CAISETSSSTDTQYF. The CDR3 region has the DNA TGTGCCATCAGTGAAACTAGCTCTAGCACAGATACGCAGTATTTT.

This chain connects TRBV7-9 to TRBJ2-7, with D possibly TRBD2 on 5 matching bases. V lost 5 bases and J lost 3, with 17 bases in between. CDR3 length: 15 amino acids. Germline CDR1 reads SEHNR; CDR2 reads FQNEAQ (reference sequence). In nucleotides, the CDR3 is TGTGCCAGCAGCCAAGTAGGGTCGGGAATCTACGAGCAGTACTTC. Encoded protein: CASSQVGSGIYEQYF. The full variable domain, completed using reference TRBV7-9 and TRBJ2-7, is DTGVSQNPRHKITKRGQNVTFRCDPISEHNRLYWYRQTLGQGPEFLTYFQNEAQLEKSRLLSDRFSAERPKGSFSTLEIQRTEQGDSAMYLCASSQVGSGIYEQYFGPGTRLTVT.

The CDR3 loop reads CASSLDSGQETQYF. CDR3 sequence (DNA): TGTGCCAGCAGCTTGGATAGCGGACAAGAGACCCAGTACTTC. The chain employs TRBV11-1 and TRBJ2-5; possibly TRBD2 for D (6 bases). CDR3 length: 14 residues. Germline V CDR1 and CDR2: SGHAT, FQDESV (reference sequence). V dropped 3 bases and J dropped 2 bases, with 10 bases sitting between them.

The chain carries TRBV19 and TRBJ2-7, with 8 bases matching TRBD1. The CDR3 extends over 14 amino acids. Germline-derived CDR1 and CDR2 are LNHDA and SQIVND (reference sequence). J lost 4 bases, V lost 5 bases, and 7 bases had no gene match. The CDR3 DNA reads as TGTGCCAGTAGTCCCCGGACAGGGTTGTACGAGCAGTACTTC. It yields the protein CASSPRTGLYEQYF.

This clone was recorded a few times. J is TRBJ2-5 and V is TRBV11-1; possible D gene TRBD1, 6 bases. V lost 3 bases and J 2 bases, leaving 10 bases between the germline ends. CDR1 and CDR2 (germline): SGHAT, FQDESV (reference sequence). The CDR3 sequence is 14 residues long. Written as DNA, the CDR3 is TGTGCCAGCAGCTTCAAAGGGGGACAAGAGACCCAGTACTTC. Translated: CASSFKGGQETQYF.

In its sample, this clone was seen once. V gene TRBV2 combines with J gene TRBJ2-1; a weak D match, TRBD1 (6 bases). Trimming cost V 6 bases and J 8 bases, with 14 bases left between them. The V gene's germline CDR1 is SNHLY and CDR2 FYNNEI. The CDR3 has 13 amino acids. The CDR3 here is CASRPQGKHEQFF. The CDR3 DNA sequence: TGTGCCAGCAGACCCCAGGGGAAGCATGAGCAGTTCTTC.

This clone was found once. The gene calls are TRBV27 and TRBJ2-1; 13 positions agree with TRBD2. Germline assignment: CDR1 MNHEY and CDR2 SMNVEV (reference sequence). After removal of 7 bases from V and 7 bases from J, the junction contained 4 bases not matched to a gene. The CDR3 sequence is 14 residues long. In DNA form, the CDR3 reads TGTGCCAGCAAGACGGGACTAGCGGGGAATGAGCAGTTCTTC. Protein sequence: CASKTGLAGNEQFF.